This TCR beta chain stems from a study of blood T cell repertoires in COVID-19 (dated by TCRdb to the early 2020s). Context from the whole study: Samples from collaborators originated in the United States, Italy and Spain and spanned both the acute and convalescent phases of COVID-19. The material from the prospective study consisted of cDNA or gDNA derived from T cells, B-cell-depleted T cells, or PBMCs. Deeply sampled blood TCRbeta repertoires from subjects exposed to, actively infected with, or recovered from COVID-19 were included in the dataset. The repertoires were released in a freely available public database meant as a resource for research on the immune response to SARS-CoV-2. The samples were drawn from the first 160 participants of the ongoing ImmuneRACE study and from 950 to 1,500 subjects provided by 6 global collaborators. Sample metadata almost always included a de-identified subject ID, COVID-19 status, age in years and sex. Where available, HLA class I and class II types were obtained from metadata supplied by the sample provider rather than from assay-based typing. Points the paper makes about the study in general: The quantity of clinical and demographic metadata differed by source and by participant and was supplied without curation.

TCRbeta CDR3 regions were amplified from genomic DNA by means of the immunoSEQ Assay, a bias-controlled multiplex PCR. Turning to the authors' computational methods: The number of nucleated cells in each sample was estimated by amplification of reference gene primers within the assay. To quantify the absolute abundance of each unique TCRbeta CDR3 rearrangement, sequence reads were collapsed and filtered. For each sample, productive Simpson clonality was calculated by taking the square root of Simpson's diversity index across productive rearrangements. In its TCRdb copy, this immuneACCESS table keeps in-frame sequences only and misses some clones. Where compared with another copy, unresolved V genes explain less than half of these, and the others have no known cause. From that table come the V and J calls and clone size; the DNA was used to work out D and trimming. For this sample the table gives tens of thousands of clones, of which around 90% were detected only once. The ten largest clonotypes hold 5.8% of the sample.

Collaborating institutions collected whole blood in K2EDTA tubes following their own protocols. Collaborator samples were shipped for TCRbeta analysis as frozen whole blood, isolated PBMCs, or DNA extracted from either sample type. A note on this clone: What antigen it recognizes has not been identified. No clone much larger than this one lies a single base away; base qualities are absent.

From the cysteine through the phenylalanine, the CDR3 covers 14 amino acids. Here the CDR3 DNA is all that survives: 42 bases in frame from base 1. CDR1 and CDR2, looked up from the germline V gene, are KGHSH and LQKENI. V is clipped by 5 bases and J by 9 bases, and the sequence between their germline boundaries is 19 bases long. The TCR sequence derives from a man between 45 and 60 years old with active COVID-19. Material for sequencing was peripheral blood. The chain employs TRBV18 and TRBJ2-5; a weak D assignment points to TRBD1 (6 bases agree). The DNA is as follows: TGTGCCAGCTCAACCGAGGCAGGGGACCCTTCCCAGTACTTC. Its translation is CASSTEAGDPSQYF. With the rest looked up from the reference TRBV18 and TRBJ2-5 genes rather than sequenced, the full variable domain is NAGVMQNPRHLVRRRGQEARLRCSPMKGHSHVYWYRQLPEEGLKFMVYLQKENIIDESGMPKERFSAEFPKEGPSILRIQQVVRGDSAAYFCASSTEAGDPSQYFGPGTRLLVL.